These 13 T cell receptor beta chains came from one sample sequenced in a study of Ad26.COV2.S vaccination and SARS-CoV-2 variants. TCRdb's copy holds only in-frame clones and misses some; the assay was immunoSEQ multiplex PCR. The sample carries around 240,000 clones, more than 75% recorded once. Treatment described: 19 received Ad26.COV2.S at low or high dose, single or two shots; roughly five received placebo; per-sample allocation not given. Day 63 after the first vaccine or placebo injection was the time point for sampling. The starting material was peripheral blood, obtained in a trial of Ad26.COV2.S vaccine versus placebo. These receptor sequences come from a person aged 18-65 years who received the Ad26.COV2.S COVID-19 vaccine or a placebo.

This rearrangement joins TRBV19 to TRBJ2-1; 8 bases match TRBD1. The CDR3 has 14 amino acids. V was pared by 7 bases and J by 7 bases, with 9 bases of the junction left unmatched. Germline assignment: CDR1 LNHDA and CDR2 SQIVND (reference sequence). CDR3 sequence: CASTRQGAWNEQFF. CDR3 DNA sequence: TGTGCCAGTACCCGGCAGGGGGCCTGGAATGAGCAGTTCTTC.

The chain is built from TRBV7-9 and TRBJ2-3; 16 bases fit TRBD2. V was pared by 5 bases and J by 6 bases, with 8 bases of the junction left unmatched. CDR1 is SEHNR and CDR2 is FQNEAQ in the germline V gene (reference sequence). This CDR3 spans 17 amino acids. The CDR3 DNA is TGTGCCAGCAGCGGGGGGACTAGCGGGAGGGCCGGGGATACGCAGTATTTT. This gives the protein CASSGGTSGRAGDTQYF.

J is TRBJ2-2 and V is TRBV19; no clear D gene. Trimming took off 7 bases at V and 1 base at J, with 7 bases between the two ends. From germline, CDR1 is LNHDA and CDR2 SQIVND (reference sequence). The CDR3 loop spans 13 amino acids. The DNA of the CDR3 is TGTGCCAGTATATTGGGGAACACCGGGGAGCTGTTTTTT. This sequence encodes CASILGNTGELFF.

V is TRBV28 and J is TRBJ2-7, with D perhaps being TRBD1 or TRBD2 (6 bases each). The CDR3 has 15 amino acids. CDR1 and CDR2 from the germline V gene are MDHEN and SYDVKM. V lost 4 bases, J lost 3 bases, and 16 bases lay in between. CDR3 region: CASSSWGAGDYEQYF. DNA of the CDR3: TGTGCCAGCAGTTCGTGGGGGGCAGGGGACTACGAGCAGTACTTC.

As for this clone: The same CDR3 also results from other DNA sequences found in this sample. V gene TRBV6-5 combines with J gene TRBJ2-3; D gene ambiguous. Trimming removed 2 bases at V and 2 bases at J, with 8 bases between. Germline V lookup: CDR1 MNHEY, CDR2 SVGAGI. CDR3 length equals 14 residues. The CDR3 DNA follows: TGTGCCAGCAGTTACCTACAGTCCACAGATACGCAGTATTTT. The encoded protein is CASSYLQSTDTQYF.

This clone was seen only a few times. CDR3 in DNA: TGTGCCAGCAGTCTTGACGGACAAGAGACCCAGTACTTC. Translated, it gives CASSLDGQETQYF. The chain uses TRBV2 and TRBJ2-5, with no clear D. The CDR3 is 13 amino acids. V lost 5 bases and J 2 bases, leaving 9 bases between the germline ends. Germline CDR1 reads SNHLY; CDR2 reads FYNNEI. The whole variable domain, remainder taken from reference TRBV2 and TRBJ2-5, is EPEVTQTPSHQVTQMGQEVILRCVPISNHLYFYWYRQILGQKVEFLVSFYNNEISEKSEIFDDQFSVERPDGSNFTLKIRSTKLEDSAMYFCASSLDGQETQYFGPGTRLLVL.

To note about this clone: The sample has other DNA sequences that encode this CDR3 too. The V gene is TRBV10-2, the J gene TRBJ2-4; no reliable D call. Trimming cost V 6 bases and J 0 bases, with 9 bases left between them. The CDR3 has 14 amino acids. Per the germline V gene, CDR1 is WSHSY and CDR2 is SAAADI. The DNA of the CDR3 is TGCGCCAGCAGCTCAGGATTAGCCAAAAACATTCAGTACTTC. Translation: CASSSGLAKNIQYF.

This sequence joins TRBV28 and TRBJ2-5; D unclear. The germline V gene encodes CDR1 MDHEN and CDR2 SYDVKM. The CDR3 is 15 residues long. V was pared by 3 bases and J by 2 bases, with 13 bases between. CDR3: CASSFQKNEQETQYF. CDR3 DNA: TGTGCCAGCAGTTTTCAGAAAAACGAACAAGAGACCCAGTACTTC.

This chain's CDR3 is CASSVELAGADTQYF. The CDR3 nucleotides read TGTGCCAGCAGCGTAGAACTAGCGGGGGCGGATACGCAGTATTTT. This sequence joins TRBV9 and TRBJ2-3, with 11 bases aligning to TRBD2. V was clipped by 0 bases and J by 6 bases; unmatched bases: 3. This CDR3 has 15 residues. Germline assignment: CDR1 SGDLS and CDR2 YYNGEE. Full variable domain (remainder filled in from reference TRBV9 and TRBJ2-3): DSGVTQTPKHLITATGQRVTLRCSPRSGDLSVYWYQQSLDQGLQFLIQYYNGEERAKGNILERFSAQQFPDLHSELNLSSLELGDSALYFCASSVELAGADTQYFGPGTRLTVL.

The V and J genes are TRBV5-1 and TRBJ2-7; no clear D gene. Between the trimmed V and J ends, which lost 0 bases and 0 bases, there was a span of 10 bases. The CDR3 totals 15 residues. Germline assignment: CDR1 SGHRS and CDR2 YFSETQ. CDR3 nucleotides: TGCGCCAGCAGCTTGGCAAGCCCGAGCTCCTACGAGCAGTACTTC. Its protein product is CASSLASPSSYEQYF.

Here the CDR3 reads CASSTPRTGAVDEQYF. The CDR3 bases are TGTGCCAGCAGTACTCCGCGGACAGGTGCGGTGGACGAGCAGTACTTC. The chain links TRBV28 to TRBJ2-7; 7 bases line up with TRBD1. The CDR3 runs to 16 residues. CDR1 is MDHEN and CDR2 is SYDVKM in the germline V gene. V lost 5 bases, J lost 5 bases, and 15 bases stayed unmatched.

The CDR3 DNA reads as TGTGCCAGCAGCCAATCCAGGGACCAGCCCCAGCATTTT. Protein sequence: CASSQSRDQPQHF. The rearrangement joins TRBV3-1 (or the pseudogene TRBV3-2) to TRBJ1-5; D perhaps matches TRBD1 (5 bases). The CDR3 is made up of 13 amino acids. Germline V gene data show CDR1 as LGHDT and CDR2 as YNNKEL (reference sequence). V was trimmed by 2 bases and J by 7 bases, leaving 9 bases between them.

V gene TRBV6-5 combines with J gene TRBJ2-1, with TRBD2 matching 14 bases. Germline CDR1 is MNHEY and CDR2 is SVGAGI. This CDR3 region has 15 residues. After removal of 5 bases from V and 6 bases from J, the junction contained 3 bases not matched to a gene. The CDR3 bases are TGTGCCAGCAGTCAGGGACTAGCGGGAGCCAATGAGCAGTTCTTC. This gives the protein CASSQGLAGANEQFF.